This T cell receptor beta chain was sequenced during a study of cytomegalovirus exposure and HLA in healthy donors. The V end lost 0 bases, the J end lost 6 bases, and 15 bases lay between the germline ends. Germline V CDR1 and CDR2: SGDLS, YYNGEE. There are 15 residues in the CDR3. The PCR contained 60 Vbeta and 13 Jbeta primers. This table comes from immunoSEQ multiplex PCR, and its TCRdb copy is limited to in-frame clones, with some not included. This sample carries around 180,000 clones, approximately 75% of them seen once, and the ten largest clones take about 1.6%. Whole-study findings and limits: 164 TCR beta chains were listed as cytomegalovirus-associated. Solely CMV serostatus was available to characterize immune exposure. A later examination showed that TCR association rates differed by HLA locus, with DRB1 most and HLA-C fewest. Earlier analysis found most TCR beta V segments productive about 87% or about 30% of the time.

For this clone: Its antigen is undetermined. Additional DNA sequences in this sample encode the identical CDR3.

The material sequenced was PBMCs. The sequence derives from a girl aged 10-17 years in good health and CMV-seronegative. The V gene is TRBV9, the J gene TRBJ1-2; the D gene is possibly TRBD1 (5 bases). This CDR3 reads CASSVGAGGLHGYTF. The CDR3 nucleotides read TGTGCCAGCAGCGTAGGGGCGGGGGGATTGCATGGCTACACCTTC.